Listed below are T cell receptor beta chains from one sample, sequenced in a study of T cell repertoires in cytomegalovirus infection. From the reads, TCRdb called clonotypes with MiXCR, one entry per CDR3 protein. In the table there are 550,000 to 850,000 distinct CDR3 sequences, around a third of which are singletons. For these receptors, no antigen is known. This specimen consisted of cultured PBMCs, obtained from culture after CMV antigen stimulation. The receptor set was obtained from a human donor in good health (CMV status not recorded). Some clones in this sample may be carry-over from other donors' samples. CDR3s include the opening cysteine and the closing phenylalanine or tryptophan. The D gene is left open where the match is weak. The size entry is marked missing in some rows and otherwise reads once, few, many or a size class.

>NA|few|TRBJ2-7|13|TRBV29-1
TGCAGCGTGCAACTAGATGGAACCTACGAGCAGTACTTC
CSVQLDGTYEQYF
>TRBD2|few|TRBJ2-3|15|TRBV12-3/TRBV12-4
TGTGCCAGCAATTATGGTGGCGGGAGAACAGATACGCAGTATTTT
CASNYGGGRTDTQYF
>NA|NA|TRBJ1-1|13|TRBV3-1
TGTGCCAGCAGCCAAGAGGCAGGGTCTGAAGCTTTCTTT
CASSQEAGSEAFF
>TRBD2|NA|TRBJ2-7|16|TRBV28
TGTGCCAGCAGTCTCTCTACTAGCGGGGTTGCCTACGAGCAGTACTTC
CASSLSTSGVAYEQYF
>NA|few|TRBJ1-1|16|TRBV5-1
TGCGCCAGCAGCTTGGTACAGGGTGGGCGCAACACTGAAGCTTTCTTT
CASSLVQGGRNTEAFF
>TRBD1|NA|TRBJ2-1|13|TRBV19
TGTGCCACCAGGGGACAGGGGAACAATGAGCAGTTCTTC
CATRGQGNNEQFF
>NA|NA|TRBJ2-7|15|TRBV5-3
TGTGCCAGCAGCTTTGGCGGACTGGGGGCCGACGAGCAGTACTTC
CASSFGGLGADEQYF
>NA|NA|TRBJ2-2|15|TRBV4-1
TGCGCCAGCAGCCAGCGGGACACGGGCACCGGGGAGCTGTTTTTT
CASSQRDTGTGELFF
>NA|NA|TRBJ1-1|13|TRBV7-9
TGTGCCAGCAGCTTCGCGGGGGGATCTGAAGCTTTCTTT
CASSFAGGSEAFF
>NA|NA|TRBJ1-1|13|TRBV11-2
TGTGCCAGCAGCTCCGCCCTGAACACTGAAGCTTTCTTT
CASSSALNTEAFF
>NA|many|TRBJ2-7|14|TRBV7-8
TGTGCCAGCAGCTCGACCACAGGGCCCGACGAGCAGTACTTC
CASSSTTGPDEQYF
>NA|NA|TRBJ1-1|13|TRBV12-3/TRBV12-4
TGTGCCAGCACCCTACGGGGGGTCACTGAAGCTTTCTTT
CASTLRGVTEAFF
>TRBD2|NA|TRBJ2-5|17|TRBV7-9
TGTGCCAGCACCCGCGGATCTAGCGGGGGGCCGACGGAGACCCAGTACTTC
CASTRGSSGGPTETQYF